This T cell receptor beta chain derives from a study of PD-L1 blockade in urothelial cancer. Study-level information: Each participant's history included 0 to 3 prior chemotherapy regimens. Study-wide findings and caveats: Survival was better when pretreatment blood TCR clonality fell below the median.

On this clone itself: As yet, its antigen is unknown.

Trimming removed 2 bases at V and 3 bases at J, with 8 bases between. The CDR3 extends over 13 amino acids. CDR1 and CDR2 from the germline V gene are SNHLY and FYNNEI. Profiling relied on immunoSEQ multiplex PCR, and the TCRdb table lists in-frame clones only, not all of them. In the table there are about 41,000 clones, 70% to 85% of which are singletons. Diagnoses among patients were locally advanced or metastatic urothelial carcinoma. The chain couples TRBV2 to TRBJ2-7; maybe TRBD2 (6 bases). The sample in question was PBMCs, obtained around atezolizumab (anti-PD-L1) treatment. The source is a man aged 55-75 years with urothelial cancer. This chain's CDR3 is CASSERRDYEQYF. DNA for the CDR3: TGTGCCAGCAGTGAAAGGCGGGACTACGAGCAGTACTTC.